One and the same sample provided the 18 T cell receptor beta chains below, sequenced in a study of cytomegalovirus exposure and HLA in healthy donors. Clones were sequenced by immunoSEQ multiplex PCR, and TCRdb holds only the in-frame ones, with some missing. The top ten hold almost 6% of the sample, which has roughly 64,000 clones, roughly 94% seen once. Sequencing input: PBMCs. These receptors originate from a woman aged 18 to 35 in good health and CMV-seropositive.

The chain carries TRBV15 and TRBJ2-4, with TRBD2 matching 10 bases. This CDR3 spans 16 amino acids. CDR1 LNHNV and CDR2 YYDKDF come from the germline V gene (reference sequence). V shed 2 bases, J shed 0 bases, and the junction held 1 base outside the gene matches. The CDR3: CATSRLAGVAKNIQYF. The CDR3, as DNA: TGTGCCACCAGCAGACTAGCGGGGGTAGCCAAAAACATTCAGTACTTC.

The CDR3 sequence: CASSYSTGGLGYTF. In DNA, the CDR3 is TGTGCCAGCAGTTACTCCACAGGGGGCCTTGGCTACACCTTC. The chain uses TRBV6-5 and TRBJ1-2, with 9 bases aligning to TRBD1. Per the germline V gene, CDR1 is MNHEY and CDR2 is SVGAGI. The CDR3 loop spans 14 amino acids. Germline trimming cut 0 bases from V and 7 bases from J; bases unmatched to any gene: 3.

This chain links TRBV11-1 with TRBJ2-5, with a weak D call TRBD2 (6 bases). Trimming removed 2 bases from V and 3 bases from J, with 13 bases in between. This CDR3 is built from 15 residues. Looked up from germline, CDR1 is SGHAT and CDR2 is FQDESV (reference sequence). The CDR3 DNA is TGTGCCAGCAGCTTAAGGGGAGGCAGGGAAGAGACCCAGTACTTC. Protein product: CASSLRGGREETQYF.

V gene TRBV27 combines with J gene TRBJ1-4; D ambiguous. Per the germline V gene, CDR1 is MNHEY and CDR2 is SMNVEV (reference sequence). This CDR3 spans 12 amino acids. Trimming took off 5 bases at V and 4 bases at J, with 5 bases between the two ends. The CDR3 protein is CASSTNNEKLFF. The CDR3 bases are TGTGCCAGCAGTACAAATAATGAAAAACTGTTTTTT.

V usage is TRBV6-5 and J usage is TRBJ2-7, with 8 bases that match TRBD1. V lost 6 bases and J lost 5; bases outside the gene matches: 9. The length of the CDR3 is 14 residues. CDR1 is MNHEY, CDR2 SVGAGI, per germline. CDR3 DNA sequence: TGTGCCAGCAGCAGGGGAGACAGGGGTCACGAGCAGTACTTC. Its protein product is CASSRGDRGHEQYF.

V and J are TRBV5-5 and TRBJ2-5; TRBD2 agrees at 7 bases. V lost 4 bases and J lost 2; bases outside the gene matches: 11. The CDR3 runs 16 residues. In germline, CDR1 is SGHKS, CDR2 YYEKEE (reference sequence). The CDR3 reads CASSRVGTIFQETQYF. The CDR3 DNA sequence: TGTGCCAGCAGCCGAGTCGGGACTATTTTTCAAGAGACCCAGTACTTC.

The gene calls are TRBV21-1 and TRBJ2-5; TRBD2 is the table's D call and was not checked against the DNA. TRBV21-1 has pseudogene status. CDR3 length: 14 amino acids. Here the CDR3 reads CASSSGRVQETQYF. The CDR3 DNA reads as TGTGCCAGCAGCTCCGGGAGGGTTCAAGAGACCCAGTACTTC.

V gene TRBV5-5 combines with J gene TRBJ2-6; 9 bases map to TRBD1. The V gene end was trimmed by 4 bases and the J gene end by 0 bases; junction bases not matched to a gene: 14. In germline, CDR1 is SGHKS, CDR2 YYEKEE (reference sequence). The CDR3 runs to 20 residues. The CDR3 spells CASSLLRSQGQGSGANVLTF. CDR3 DNA sequence: TGTGCCAGCAGCCTCTTGAGATCTCAGGGACAGGGCTCTGGGGCCAACGTCCTGACTTTC.

This clone was seen once. CDR3 DNA sequence: TGTGCCAGCAGCTTGAGGGCGGGAGGGCCCCACGAGCAGTACTTC. This translates into CASSLRAGGPHEQYF. This chain connects TRBV5-4 to TRBJ2-7, with 9 bases fitting TRBD2. CDR1 is SGHNT and CDR2 is YYREEE in the germline V gene (reference sequence). V dropped 1 base and J dropped 5; count of bases not matched to a gene: 7. This CDR3 region has 15 residues.

The rearrangement joins TRBV27 to TRBJ2-5, with D possibly matching TRBD2 (6 bases). Trimming left V 0 bases short and J 4 bases short, with 9 bases between. The CDR3 is 14 amino acids. Germline V gene lookup returns CDR1 MNHEY and CDR2 SMNVEV (reference sequence). The CDR3: CASSLSGLRETQYF. CDR3 DNA sequence: TGTGCCAGCAGTTTATCGGGACTTCGAGAGACCCAGTACTTC.

The chain links TRBV19 to TRBJ2-3; TRBD2 might be the D (7 bases). The CDR3 runs to 13 residues. CDR1 LNHDA and CDR2 SQIVND come from the germline V gene (reference sequence). Trimming stripped 0 bases from V and 14 bases from J, with 15 bases between. CDR3 in amino acids: CASSIEGRGPRYF. Here the CDR3 DNA reads TGTGCCAGTAGTATAGAGGGGCGGGGGCCCCGGTATTTT. The full variable domain, rest sourced from reference TRBV19 and TRBJ2-3, is DGGITQSPKYLFRKEGQNVTLSCEQNLNHDAMYWYRQDPGQGLRLIYYSQIVNDFQKGDIAEGYSVSREKKESFPLTVTSAQKNPTAFYLCASSIEGRGPRYFGPGTRLTVL.

This chain links TRBV14 with TRBJ2-1; 7 bases map to TRBD2. CDR3 length: 16 amino acids. CDR1 SGHDN and CDR2 FVKESK come from the germline V gene. Unmatched junction bases numbered 9, after V lost 3 bases and J lost 4 bases. Here the CDR3 reads CASSQGLTGDYNEQFF. CDR3 in DNA: TGTGCCAGCAGCCAGGGACTAACTGGGGATTACAATGAGCAGTTCTTC. Full variable domain (rest looked up from reference TRBV14 and TRBJ2-1): EAGVTQFPSHSVIEKGQTVTLRCDPISGHDNLYWYRRVMGKEIKFLLHFVKESKQDESGMPNNRFLAERTGGTYSTLKVQPAELEDSGVYFCASSQGLTGDYNEQFFGPGTRLTVL.

This chain connects TRBV19 to TRBJ1-5; 9 bases are shared with TRBD1. This CDR3 has 16 residues. CDR1 LNHDA and CDR2 SQIVND come from the germline V gene (reference sequence). The ends lost 3 bases at V and 5 bases at J; junction bases unmatched: 8. CDR3 nucleotides: TGTGCCAGTAGTATGGACAGGGGCCGTCGTTATCAGCCCCAGCATTTT. The encoded protein is CASSMDRGRRYQPQHF.

The J gene is TRBJ1-2, the V gene TRBV28; a possible D gene is TRBD1 (5 bases). The CDR3 has 13 amino acids. Looked up from germline, CDR1 is MDHEN and CDR2 is SYDVKM. V was trimmed by 10 bases and J by 4 bases, leaving 16 bases between them. The CDR3 DNA follows: TGTGCCACCTGTAGGCAGGGAGGCTATGGCTACACCTTC. Amino acid sequence: CATCRQGGYGYTF.

J is TRBJ1-1 and V is TRBV19; D remains ambiguous. V was trimmed by 5 bases and J by 3 bases, leaving 10 bases between them. The CDR3 is 13 residues long. CDR1 and CDR2 from the germline V gene are LNHDA and SQIVND (reference sequence). CDR3 in amino acids: CASSVGRDTEAFF. CDR3 in DNA: TGTGCCAGTAGTGTAGGGCGGGACACTGAAGCTTTCTTT.

This chain links TRBV4-1 with TRBJ2-7; TRBD2 aligns across 10 bases. With V trimmed by 5 bases and J by 6 bases, 10 bases remained unmatched. The CDR3 consists of 15 residues. Per germline, CDR1 MGHRA and CDR2 YSYEKL. Here the CDR3 DNA reads TGCGCCAGCAGCATATCCGGGACTAGCGTTGGCGAGCAGTACTTC. Translating gives CASSISGTSVGEQYF.

The chain's CDR3 is CASSLVSANYGYTF. The CDR3 DNA sequence: TGTGCCAGCAGCTTAGTCAGCGCTAACTATGGCTACACCTTC. The V and J genes are TRBV7-2 and TRBJ1-2; D not certain. This CDR3 is 14 amino acids long. V gave up 1 base and J gave up 0 bases, with 6 bases separating them. The germline V gene encodes CDR1 SGHTA and CDR2 FQGNSA. Based on the CDR3 plus reference TRBV7-2 and TRBJ1-2, the full variable domain is GAGVSQSPSNKVTEKGKDVELRCDPISGHTALYWYRQSLGQGLEFLIYFQGNSAPDKSGLPSDRFSAERTGGSVSTLTIQRTQQEDSAVYLCASSLVSANYGYTFGSGTRLTVV.

This rearrangement joins TRBV15 to TRBJ2-1, with 7 bases fitting TRBD2. Germline CDR1 LNHNV, CDR2 YYDKDF (reference sequence). The CDR3 spans 15 residues. Trimming at V came to 4 bases and at J to 4 bases, leaving 7 bases not matched to a gene. The CDR3 DNA reads TGTGCCACCAGCATCTCAACTAGCGCGTACAATGAGCAGTTCTTC. Protein product: CATSISTSAYNEQFF.